This T cell receptor (beta chain) is from a study of T-cell reconstitution after alpha-beta-depleted transplantation in children. For TCRbeta, the library was prepared with unique molecular identifiers. TCRdb fed the PCR reads into MiXCR, producing one record per CDR3 protein. Here the sample spans around 200,000 distinct CDR3 sequences, 11% being singletons. Study-wide points: Several hundred rapidly expanded clones from non-depleted graft cells reportedly supplied alpha-beta T cells about two months post-transplant. Newly produced T cells mostly accounted for T-cell counts and diversity one year post-transplant. Surviving recipient T cells and thymic progenitors produced the high day-60 TCRbeta diversity seen in some patients.

The CDR3 length is 14 residues. CDR1 is MNHNS and CDR2 is SASEGT in the germline V gene. V was pared by 5 bases and J by 0 bases, with 11 bases between. On this clonotype: The target antigen is unknown.

The chain employs TRBV6-1 and TRBJ2-7; no reliable D call. This clonotype was sampled from a child less than two years old with acute myeloid leukemia, due to receive a stem cell transplant. Sequencing used PBMCs, obtained before TCRalphabeta/CD19-depleted stem cell transplant. The CDR3 sequence is CASSPTPDSYEQYF. In DNA, the CDR3 is TGTGCCAGCAGTCCCACCCCGGACTCCTACGAGCAGTACTTC.